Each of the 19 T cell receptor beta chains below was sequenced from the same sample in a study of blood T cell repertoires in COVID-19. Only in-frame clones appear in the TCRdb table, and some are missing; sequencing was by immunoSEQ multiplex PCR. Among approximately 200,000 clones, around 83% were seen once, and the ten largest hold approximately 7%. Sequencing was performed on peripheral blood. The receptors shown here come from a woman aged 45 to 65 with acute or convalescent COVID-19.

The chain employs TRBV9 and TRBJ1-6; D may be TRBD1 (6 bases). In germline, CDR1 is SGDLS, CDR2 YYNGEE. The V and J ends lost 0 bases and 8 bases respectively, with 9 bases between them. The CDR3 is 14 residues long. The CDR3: CASSVGQAYSPLHF. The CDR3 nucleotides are TGTGCCAGCAGCGTAGGACAGGCTTATTCACCCCTCCACTTT.

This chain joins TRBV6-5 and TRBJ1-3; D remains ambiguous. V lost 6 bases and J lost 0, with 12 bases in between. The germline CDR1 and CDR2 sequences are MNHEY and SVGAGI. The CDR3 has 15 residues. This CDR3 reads CASRPLVLSGNTIYF. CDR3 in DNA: TGTGCCAGCAGACCCTTAGTTCTCTCTGGAAACACCATATATTTT.

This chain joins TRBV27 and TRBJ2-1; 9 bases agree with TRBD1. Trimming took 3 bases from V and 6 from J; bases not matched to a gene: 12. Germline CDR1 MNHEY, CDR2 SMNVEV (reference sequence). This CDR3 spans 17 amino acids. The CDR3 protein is CASSLIMGDREGNEQFF. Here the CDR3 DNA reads TGTGCCAGCAGTTTGATCATGGGGGACAGGGAAGGCAATGAGCAGTTCTTC.

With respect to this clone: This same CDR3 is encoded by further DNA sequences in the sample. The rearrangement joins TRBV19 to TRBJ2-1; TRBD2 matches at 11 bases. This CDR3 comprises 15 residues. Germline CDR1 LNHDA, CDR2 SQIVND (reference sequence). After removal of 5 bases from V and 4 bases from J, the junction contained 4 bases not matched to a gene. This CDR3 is CASSRGLADYNEQFF. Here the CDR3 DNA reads TGTGCCAGTAGTCGGGGACTAGCGGATTACAATGAGCAGTTCTTC.

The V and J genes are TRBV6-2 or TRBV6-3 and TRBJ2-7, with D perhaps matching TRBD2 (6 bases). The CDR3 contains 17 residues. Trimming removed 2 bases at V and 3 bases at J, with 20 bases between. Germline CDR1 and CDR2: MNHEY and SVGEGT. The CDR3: CASSYADLSGRLYEQYF. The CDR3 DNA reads TGTGCCAGCAGTTACGCCGATCTTAGCGGCCGACTCTACGAGCAGTACTTC.

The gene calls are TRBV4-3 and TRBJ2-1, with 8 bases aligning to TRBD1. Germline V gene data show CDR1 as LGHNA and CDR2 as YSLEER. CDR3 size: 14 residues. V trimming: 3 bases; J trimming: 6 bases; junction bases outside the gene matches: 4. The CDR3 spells CASSQDTGGNEQFF. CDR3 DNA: TGCGCCAGCAGCCAGGATACAGGGGGCAATGAGCAGTTCTTC.

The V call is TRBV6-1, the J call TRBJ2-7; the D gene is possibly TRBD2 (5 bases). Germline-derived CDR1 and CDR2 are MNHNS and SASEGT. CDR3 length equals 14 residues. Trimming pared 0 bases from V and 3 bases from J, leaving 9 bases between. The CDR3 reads CASSEAGVFYEQYF. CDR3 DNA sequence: TGTGCCAGCAGTGAAGCGGGAGTCTTCTACGAGCAGTACTTC.

This CDR3 is CASTYGGGLLGTEAFF. The CDR3 DNA follows: TGTGCCAGCACCTATGGGGGGGGGCTCTTGGGGACTGAAGCTTTCTTT. The chain links TRBV5-4 to TRBJ1-1; maybe TRBD1 (6 bases). CDR3 length equals 16 residues. Per the germline V gene, CDR1 is SGHNT and CDR2 is YYREEE (reference sequence). The V end lost 6 bases, the J end lost 5 bases, and 23 bases lay between the germline ends.

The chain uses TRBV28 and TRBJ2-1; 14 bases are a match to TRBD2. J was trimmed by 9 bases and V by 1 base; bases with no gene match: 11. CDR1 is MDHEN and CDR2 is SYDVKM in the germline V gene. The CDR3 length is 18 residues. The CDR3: CASSLLGTSGSQPPEQFF. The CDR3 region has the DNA TGTGCCAGCAGTTTATTAGGGACTAGCGGGAGCCAGCCTCCTGAGCAGTTCTTC.

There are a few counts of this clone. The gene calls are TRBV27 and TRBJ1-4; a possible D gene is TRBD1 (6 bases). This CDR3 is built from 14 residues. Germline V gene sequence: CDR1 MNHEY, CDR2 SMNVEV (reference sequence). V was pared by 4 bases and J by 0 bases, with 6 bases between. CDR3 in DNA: TGTGCCAGCAGTTACAGGGCAACTAATGAAAAACTGTTTTTT. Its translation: CASSYRATNEKLFF.

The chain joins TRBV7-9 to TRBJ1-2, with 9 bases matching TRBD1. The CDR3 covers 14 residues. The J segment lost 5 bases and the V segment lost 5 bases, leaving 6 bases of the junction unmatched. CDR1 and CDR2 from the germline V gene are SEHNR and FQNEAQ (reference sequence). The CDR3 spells CASSQDRGRYGYTF. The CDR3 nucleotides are TGTGCCAGCAGCCAGGACAGGGGCCGGTATGGCTACACCTTC. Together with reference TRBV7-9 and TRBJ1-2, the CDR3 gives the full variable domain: DTGVSQNPRHKITKRGQNVTFRCDPISEHNRLYWYRQTLGQGPEFLTYFQNEAQLEKSRLLSDRFSAERPKGSFSTLEIQRTEQGDSAMYLCASSQDRGRYGYTFGSGTRLTVV.

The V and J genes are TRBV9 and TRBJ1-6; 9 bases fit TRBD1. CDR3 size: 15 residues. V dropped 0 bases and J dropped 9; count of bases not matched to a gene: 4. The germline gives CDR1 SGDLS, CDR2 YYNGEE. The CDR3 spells CASSVDRGQSSPLHF. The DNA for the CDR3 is TGTGCCAGCAGCGTAGACAGGGGGCAGAGTTCACCCCTCCACTTT.

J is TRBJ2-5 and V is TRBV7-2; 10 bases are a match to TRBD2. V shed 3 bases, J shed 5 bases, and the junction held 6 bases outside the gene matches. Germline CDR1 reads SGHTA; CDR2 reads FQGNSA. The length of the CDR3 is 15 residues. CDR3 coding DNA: TGTGCCAGCAGCTTTAAAGCGGGGGGGTCGGAGACCCAGTACTTC. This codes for CASSFKAGGSETQYF.

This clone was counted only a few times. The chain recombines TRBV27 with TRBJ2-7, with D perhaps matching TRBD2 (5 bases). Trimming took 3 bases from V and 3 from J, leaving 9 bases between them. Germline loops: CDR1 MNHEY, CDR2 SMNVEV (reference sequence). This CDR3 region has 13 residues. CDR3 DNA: TGTGCCAGCAGTTTGAACGGGATCTACGAGCAGTACTTC. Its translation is CASSLNGIYEQYF.

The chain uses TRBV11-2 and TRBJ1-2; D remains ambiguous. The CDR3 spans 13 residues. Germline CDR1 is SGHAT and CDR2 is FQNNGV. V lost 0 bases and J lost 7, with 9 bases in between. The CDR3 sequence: CASSLDPQRGYTF. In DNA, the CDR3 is TGTGCCAGCAGCTTAGATCCCCAGCGTGGCTACACCTTC.

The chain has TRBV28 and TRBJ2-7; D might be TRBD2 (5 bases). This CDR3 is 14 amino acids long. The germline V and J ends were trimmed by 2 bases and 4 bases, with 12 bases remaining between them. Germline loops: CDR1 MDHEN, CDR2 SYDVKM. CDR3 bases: TGTGCCAGCAGTTTAAGAGGGCCACCTTACGAGCAGTACTTC. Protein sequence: CASSLRGPPYEQYF.

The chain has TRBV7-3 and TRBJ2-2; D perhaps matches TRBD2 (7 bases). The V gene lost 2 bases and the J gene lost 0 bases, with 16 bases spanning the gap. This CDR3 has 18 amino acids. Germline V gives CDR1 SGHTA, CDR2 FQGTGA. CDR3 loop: CASSLYAAGATNTGELFF. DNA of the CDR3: TGTGCCAGCAGCTTATACGCGGCGGGGGCGACGAACACCGGGGAGCTGTTTTTT.

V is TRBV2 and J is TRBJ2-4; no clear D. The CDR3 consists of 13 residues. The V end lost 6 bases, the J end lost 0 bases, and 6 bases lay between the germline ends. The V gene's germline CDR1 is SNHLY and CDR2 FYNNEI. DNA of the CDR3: TGTGCCAGCAGCATACTAGCCAAAAACATTCAGTACTTC. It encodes CASSILAKNIQYF.

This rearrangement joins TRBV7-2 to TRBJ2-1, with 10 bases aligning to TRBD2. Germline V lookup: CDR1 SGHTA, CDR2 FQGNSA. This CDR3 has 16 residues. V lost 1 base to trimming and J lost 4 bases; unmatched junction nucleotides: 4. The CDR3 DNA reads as TGTGCCAGCAGCTTAGAACTAGCGGGAAGGTACAATGAGCAGTTCTTC. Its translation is CASSLELAGRYNEQFF.